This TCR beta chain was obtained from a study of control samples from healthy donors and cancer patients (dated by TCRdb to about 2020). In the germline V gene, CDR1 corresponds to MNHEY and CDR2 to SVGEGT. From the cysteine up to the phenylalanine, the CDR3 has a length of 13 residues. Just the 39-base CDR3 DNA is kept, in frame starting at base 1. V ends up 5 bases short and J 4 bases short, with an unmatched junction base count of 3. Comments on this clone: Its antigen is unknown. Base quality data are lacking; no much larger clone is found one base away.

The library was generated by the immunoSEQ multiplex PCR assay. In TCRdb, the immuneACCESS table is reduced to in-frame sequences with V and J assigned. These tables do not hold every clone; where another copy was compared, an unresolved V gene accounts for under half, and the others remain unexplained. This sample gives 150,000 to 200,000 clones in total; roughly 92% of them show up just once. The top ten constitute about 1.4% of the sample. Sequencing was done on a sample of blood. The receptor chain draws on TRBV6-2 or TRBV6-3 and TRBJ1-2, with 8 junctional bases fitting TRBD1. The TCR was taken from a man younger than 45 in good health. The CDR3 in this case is CASSVTGGYGYTF. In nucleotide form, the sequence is TGTGCCAGCAGTGTCACAGGGGGCTATGGCTACACCTTC.